The rows below give T cell receptor beta chains drawn from one sample of a study of T cell responses to AZD1222 COVID-19 vaccine. Assay: immunoSEQ multiplex PCR; the TCRdb copy retains only in-frame clones and omits some. The table has more than 100,000 clones, under 85% seen once. The sample was peripheral blood, taken on day 0 of AZD1222 vaccination. The source is an adult in good health. Each CDR3 is given with its conserved first and last residue.

TRBV24-1	TRBJ2-1	CATSDRRGAINEQFF
TRBV6-5	TRBJ1-1	CASSQKIHTEAFF
TRBV6-2/TRBV6-3	TRBJ2-1	CASSYSKPPQTGDYNEQFF
TRBV19	TRBJ2-7	CASSTGTSGDAPGWWSHYEQYF
TRBV6-1	TRBJ2-7	CASSEERASYYEQYF
TRBV19	TRBJ1-5	CASSITTDQPQHF
TRBV19	TRBJ1-6	CASSQDRTTYNSPLHF
TRBV5-4	TRBJ1-5	CASSPDPNSNQPQHF
TRBV5-4	TRBJ1-6	CASSSQGPDRYNSPLHF
TRBV7-9	TRBJ1-2	CASSLAWSATYGYTF
TRBV28	TRBJ1-4	CASRKTEKLFF
TRBV19	TRBJ2-1	CASSRWGLGDEQFF
TRBV28	TRBJ1-1	CASSNDPGFGGTEAFF
TRBV11-2	TRBJ1-1	CASSLDVGTGTEAFF
TRBV4-1	TRBJ2-2	CASSPSGGGELFF
TRBV18	TRBJ1-4	CASSPVGTGTTVHEKLFF
TRBV12-5	TRBJ1-5	CASALRDRGLLYSNQPQHF
TRBV5-6	TRBJ1-2	CASSLARQGFSNYGYTF
TRBV14	TRBJ2-4	CASSQDAGTRTRAKNIQYF
TRBV20-1	TRBJ2-7	CSAETPLEQYF
TRBV5-1	TRBJ1-4	CASSFGPNEKLFF
TRBV12-3/TRBV12-4	TRBJ1-3	CASSLTENTIYF
TRBV6-1	TRBJ2-5	CASSDQRPGTQYF
TRBV5-1	TRBJ2-1	CASSPVTSGGFNEQFF
TRBV19	TRBJ1-2	CASSIAPRQGDLYGYTF
TRBV7-9	TRBJ2-2	CASSLKGPGQGNTGELFF
TRBV4-3	TRBJ2-6	CASSQDPVGNSGANVLTF
TRBV2	TRBJ2-7	CASSVGQGPYEQYF
TRBV3-1/TRBV3-2	TRBJ2-7	CASSRTPQGTYEQYF
TRBV5-5	TRBJ1-2	CASSLAGTDYNYGYTF
TRBV24-1	TRBJ2-2	CAARQGNTGELFF
TRBV3-1/TRBV3-2	TRBJ1-6	CASSQDPPLEYLNSPLHF
TRBV9	TRBJ1-1	CASSVVGQLNTEAFF
TRBV6-5	TRBJ2-4	CASRAGQGIQYF
TRBV18	TRBJ2-7	CASSRQVSYEQYF
TRBV29-1	TRBJ1-1	CSVAPTGRTEAFF
TRBV4-2	TRBJ2-5	CASSQGRSSGRADQETQYF
TRBV5-6	TRBJ2-5	CASSLFLAGVQETQYF
TRBV30	TRBJ2-2	CAWSPRGAEGELFF
TRBV9	TRBJ2-2	CASSVSSSPGELFF
TRBV5-4	TRBJ2-7	CASSLEPYYEQYF
TRBV5-1	TRBJ1-1	CASREGPNTEAFF
TRBV6-5	TRBJ1-1	CASRREMNTEAFF
TRBV5-4	TRBJ2-7	CASSSTSREQYF
TRBV9	TRBJ1-1	CASSVTNTEAFF
TRBV7-9	TRBJ2-7	CASSLALAGVNYEQYF
TRBV6-4	TRBJ2-1	CASSEVAGGEDEQFF